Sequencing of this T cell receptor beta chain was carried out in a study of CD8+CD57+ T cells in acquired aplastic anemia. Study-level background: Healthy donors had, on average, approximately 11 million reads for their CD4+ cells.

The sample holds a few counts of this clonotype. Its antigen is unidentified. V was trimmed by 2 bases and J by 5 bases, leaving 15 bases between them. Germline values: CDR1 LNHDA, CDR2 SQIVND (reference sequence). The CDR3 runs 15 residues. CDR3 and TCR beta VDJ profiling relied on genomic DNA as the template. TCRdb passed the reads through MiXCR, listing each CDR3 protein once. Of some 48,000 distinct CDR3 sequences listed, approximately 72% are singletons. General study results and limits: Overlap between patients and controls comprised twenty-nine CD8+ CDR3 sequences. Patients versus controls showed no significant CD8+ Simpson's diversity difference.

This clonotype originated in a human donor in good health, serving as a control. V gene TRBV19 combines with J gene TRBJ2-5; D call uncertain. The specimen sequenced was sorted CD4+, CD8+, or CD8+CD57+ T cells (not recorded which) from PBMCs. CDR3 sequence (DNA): TGTGCCAGTAGTATAAATCCGGGTTCTCGGGAGACCCAGTACTTC. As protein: CASSINPGSRETQYF.